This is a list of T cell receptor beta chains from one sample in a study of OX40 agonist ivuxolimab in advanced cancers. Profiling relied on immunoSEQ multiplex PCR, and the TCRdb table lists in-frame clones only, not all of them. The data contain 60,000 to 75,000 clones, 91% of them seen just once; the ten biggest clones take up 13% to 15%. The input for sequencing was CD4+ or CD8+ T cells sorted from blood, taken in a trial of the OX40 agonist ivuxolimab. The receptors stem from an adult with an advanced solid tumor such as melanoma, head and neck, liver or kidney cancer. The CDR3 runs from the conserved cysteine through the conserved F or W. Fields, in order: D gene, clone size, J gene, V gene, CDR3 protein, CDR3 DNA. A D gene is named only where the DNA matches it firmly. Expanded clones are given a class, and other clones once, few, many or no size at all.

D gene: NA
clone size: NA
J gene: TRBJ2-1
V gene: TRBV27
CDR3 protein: CASSLFGAETYNEQFF
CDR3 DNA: TGTGCCAGCAGTTTATTCGGAGCGGAGACCTACAATGAGCAGTTCTTC

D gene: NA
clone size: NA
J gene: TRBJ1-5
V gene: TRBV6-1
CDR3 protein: CASSEGTIPNQPQHF
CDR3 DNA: TGTGCCAGCAGTGAAGGTACGATCCCTAATCAGCCCCAGCATTTT

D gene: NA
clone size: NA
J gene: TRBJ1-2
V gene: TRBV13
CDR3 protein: CASSLENGYTF
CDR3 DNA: TGTGCCAGCAGCTTAGAGAATGGCTACACCTTC

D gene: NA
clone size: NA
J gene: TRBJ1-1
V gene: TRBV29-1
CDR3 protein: CSVKRTVMNTEAFF
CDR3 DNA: TGCAGCGTAAAAAGGACGGTCATGAACACTGAAGCTTTCTTT

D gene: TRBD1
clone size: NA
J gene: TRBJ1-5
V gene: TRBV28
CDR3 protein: CASRSGQGAYNQPQHF
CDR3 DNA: TGTGCCAGCAGGTCCGGACAGGGGGCTTACAATCAGCCCCAGCATTTT

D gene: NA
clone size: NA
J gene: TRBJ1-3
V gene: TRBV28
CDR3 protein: CASSFAGSGNTIYF
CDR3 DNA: TGTGCCAGCAGTTTTGCTGGCTCTGGAAACACCATATATTTT

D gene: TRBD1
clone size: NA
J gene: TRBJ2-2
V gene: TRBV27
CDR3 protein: CASSFRDRFGTGELFF
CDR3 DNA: TGTGCCAGCAGTTTCCGGGACAGGTTCGGCACCGGGGAGCTGTTTTTT

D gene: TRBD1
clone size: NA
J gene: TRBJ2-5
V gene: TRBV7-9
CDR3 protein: CASSLGTGGLETQYF
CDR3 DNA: TGTGCCAGCAGCTTAGGGACAGGGGGCTTGGAGACCCAGTACTTC

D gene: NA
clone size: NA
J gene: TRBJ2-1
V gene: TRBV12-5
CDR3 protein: CASGLVMLGGDEQFF
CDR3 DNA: TGTGCTAGTGGTTTGGTAATGTTGGGGGGAGATGAGCAGTTCTTC

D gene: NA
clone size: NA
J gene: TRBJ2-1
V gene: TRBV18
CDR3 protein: CASSPRDSHEQFF
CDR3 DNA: TGTGCCAGCTCCCCCCGGGACTCACATGAGCAGTTCTTC

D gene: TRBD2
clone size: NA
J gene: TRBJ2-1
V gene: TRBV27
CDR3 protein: CASSLAGGYNEQFF
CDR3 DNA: TGTGCCAGCAGTTTAGCGGGGGGGTACAATGAGCAGTTCTTC

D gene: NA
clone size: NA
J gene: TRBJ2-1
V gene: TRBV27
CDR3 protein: CASSLGPNNEQFF
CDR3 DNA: TGTGCCAGCAGCCTAGGCCCAAACAATGAGCAGTTCTTC

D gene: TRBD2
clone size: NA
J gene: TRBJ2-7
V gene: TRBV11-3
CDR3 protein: CASSPLAGGAYEQYF
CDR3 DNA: TGTGCCAGCAGCCCTCTAGCGGGAGGGGCCTACGAGCAGTACTTC

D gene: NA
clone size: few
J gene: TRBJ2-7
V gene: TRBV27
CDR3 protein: CASSLLGAAASEQYF
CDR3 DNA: TGTGCCAGCAGTTTATTGGGGGCTGCGGCGAGCGAGCAGTACTTC

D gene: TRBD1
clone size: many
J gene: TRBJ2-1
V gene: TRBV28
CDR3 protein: CASSPGTGSYNEQFF
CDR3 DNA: TGTGCCAGCAGTCCCGGGACAGGGTCCTACAATGAGCAGTTCTTC

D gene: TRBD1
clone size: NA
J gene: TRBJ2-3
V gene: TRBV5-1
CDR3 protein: CASSHGQGYTDTQYF
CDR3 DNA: TGCGCCAGCAGCCACGGACAGGGTTACACAGATACGCAGTATTTT

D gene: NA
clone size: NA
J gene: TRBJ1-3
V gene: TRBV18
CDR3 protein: CASSPPQGSGNTIYF
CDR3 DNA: TGTGCCAGCTCACCACCGCAGGGCTCTGGAAACACCATATATTTT

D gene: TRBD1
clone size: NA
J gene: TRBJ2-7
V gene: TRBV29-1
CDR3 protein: CSVDSGQEYEQYF
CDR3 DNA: TGCAGCGTTGACTCGGGACAGGAGTACGAGCAGTACTTC

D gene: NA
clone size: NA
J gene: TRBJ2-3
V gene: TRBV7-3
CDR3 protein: CASSLLGTTTDTQYF
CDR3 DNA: TGTGCCAGCAGCTTATTAGGGACAACCACAGATACGCAGTATTTT

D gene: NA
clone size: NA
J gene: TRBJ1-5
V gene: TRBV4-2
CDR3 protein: CASSQVETSNQPQHF
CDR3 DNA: TGTGCCAGCAGCCAAGTCGAAACAAGCAATCAGCCCCAGCATTTT

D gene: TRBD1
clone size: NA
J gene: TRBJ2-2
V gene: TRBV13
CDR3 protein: CASSLGSRGRSGELFF
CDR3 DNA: TGTGCCAGCAGCTTAGGGTCCAGGGGGAGAAGCGGGGAGCTGTTTTTT

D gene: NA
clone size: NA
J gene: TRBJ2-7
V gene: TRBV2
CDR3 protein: CASSGTESSYEQYF
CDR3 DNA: TGTGCCAGCAGCGGGACTGAGAGCTCCTACGAGCAGTACTTC

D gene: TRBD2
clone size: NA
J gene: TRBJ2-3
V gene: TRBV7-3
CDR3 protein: CASRSGLAGGSDTQYF
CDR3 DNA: TGTGCCAGCAGGTCAGGACTAGCGGGAGGGAGTGATACGCAGTATTTT

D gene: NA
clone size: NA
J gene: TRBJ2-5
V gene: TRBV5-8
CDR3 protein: CASSLEVVLETQYF
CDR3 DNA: TGTGCCAGCAGCTTGGAGGTAGTCCTAGAGACCCAGTACTTC

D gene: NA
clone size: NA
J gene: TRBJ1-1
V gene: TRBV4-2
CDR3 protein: CASSQDFRDIFAFF
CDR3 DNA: TGTGCCAGCAGCCAAGATTTTCGGGACATCTTTGCTTTCTTT

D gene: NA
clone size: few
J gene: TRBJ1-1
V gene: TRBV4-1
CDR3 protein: CASSLMDFDTEAFF
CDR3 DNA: TGCGCCAGCAGCTTAATGGACTTCGACACTGAAGCTTTCTTT

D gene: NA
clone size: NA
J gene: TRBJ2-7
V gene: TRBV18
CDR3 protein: CASSVGLSYEQYF
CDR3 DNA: TGTGCCAGCTCAGTGGGACTGTCCTACGAGCAGTACTTC

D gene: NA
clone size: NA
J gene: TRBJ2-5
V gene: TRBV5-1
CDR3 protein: CASSGDGETQYF
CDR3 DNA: TGCGCCAGCAGCGGGGACGGAGAGACCCAGTACTTC

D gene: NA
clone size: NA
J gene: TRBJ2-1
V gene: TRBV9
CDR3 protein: CASSVWEGEEFEQFF
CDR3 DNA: TGTGCCAGCAGCGTATGGGAGGGGGAAGAGTTTGAGCAGTTCTTC

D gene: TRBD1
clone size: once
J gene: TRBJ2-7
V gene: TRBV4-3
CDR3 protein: CASSQETGEVTYEQYF
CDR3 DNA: TGCGCCAGCAGCCAAGAGACAGGGGAAGTAACCTACGAGCAGTACTTC

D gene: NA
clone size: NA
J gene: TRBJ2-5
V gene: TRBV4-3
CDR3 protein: CASSQGGTHQETQYF
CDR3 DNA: TGCGCCAGCAGCCAAGGCGGGACCCACCAAGAGACCCAGTACTTC

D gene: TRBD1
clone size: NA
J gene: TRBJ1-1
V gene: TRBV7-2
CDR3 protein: CASSPTRGVNTEAFF
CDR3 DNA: TGTGCCAGCAGCCCAACCAGGGGGGTGAACACTGAAGCTTTCTTT

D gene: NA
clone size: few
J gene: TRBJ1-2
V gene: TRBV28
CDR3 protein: CASSSDREGNYGYTF
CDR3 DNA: TGTGCCAGCAGTTCGGACAGAGAGGGAAACTATGGCTACACCTTC

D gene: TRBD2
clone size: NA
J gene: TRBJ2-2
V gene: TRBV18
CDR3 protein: CASSPPSGSFANTGELFF
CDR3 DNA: TGTGCCAGCTCACCACCTAGCGGGAGTTTCGCGAACACCGGGGAGCTGTTTTTT

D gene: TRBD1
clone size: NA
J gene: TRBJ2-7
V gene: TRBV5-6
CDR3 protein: CASSLEIGQDYEQYF
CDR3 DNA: TGTGCCAGCAGCTTGGAAATCGGACAGGACTACGAGCAGTACTTC

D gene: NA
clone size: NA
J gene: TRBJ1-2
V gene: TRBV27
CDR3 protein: CASSPLGLGGYTF
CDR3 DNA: TGTGCCAGCAGTCCACTGGGCCTTGGGGGCTACACCTTC

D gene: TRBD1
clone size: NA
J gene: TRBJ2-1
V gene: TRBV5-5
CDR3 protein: CASSLVTGGSYNEQFF
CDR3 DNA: TGTGCCAGCAGCTTGGTGACAGGGGGTTCCTACAATGAGCAGTTCTTC

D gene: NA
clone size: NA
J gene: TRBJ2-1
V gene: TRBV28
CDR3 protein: CASSLVGRGVYNEQFF
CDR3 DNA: TGTGCCAGCAGTTTAGTTGGCAGGGGAGTCTACAATGAGCAGTTCTTC

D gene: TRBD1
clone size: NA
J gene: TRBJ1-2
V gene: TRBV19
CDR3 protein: CASMGQYFGYTF
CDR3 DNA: TGTGCCAGCATGGGACAGTACTTTGGCTACACCTTC

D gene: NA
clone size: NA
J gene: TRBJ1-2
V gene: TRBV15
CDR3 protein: CATSRDRQPSF
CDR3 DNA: TGTGCCACCAGCAGGGACAGACAGCCGTCCTTC

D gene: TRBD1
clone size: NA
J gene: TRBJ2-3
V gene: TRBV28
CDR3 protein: CASSIPGQSTDTQYF
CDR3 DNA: TGTGCCAGCAGCATCCCGGGACAGAGCACAGATACGCAGTATTTT

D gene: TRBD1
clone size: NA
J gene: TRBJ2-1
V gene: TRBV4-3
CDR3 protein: CASSQGHEGAAYNEQFF
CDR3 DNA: TGCGCCAGCAGCCAAGGCCACGAGGGGGCGGCCTACAATGAGCAGTTCTTC

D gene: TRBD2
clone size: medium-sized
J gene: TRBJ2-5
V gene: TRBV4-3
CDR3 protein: CASSRSAGGETQYF
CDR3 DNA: TGCGCCAGCAGCCGCTCAGCGGGAGGGGAGACCCAGTACTTC

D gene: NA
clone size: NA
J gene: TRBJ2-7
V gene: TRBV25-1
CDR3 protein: CASSQDSSGEQYF
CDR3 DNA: TGTGCCAGTTCCCAGGACAGTTCGGGCGAGCAGTACTTC

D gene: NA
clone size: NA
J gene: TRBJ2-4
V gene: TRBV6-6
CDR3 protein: CASAGGLAKNIQYF
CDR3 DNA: TGTGCCAGCGCAGGGGGGCTAGCCAAAAACATTCAGTACTTC

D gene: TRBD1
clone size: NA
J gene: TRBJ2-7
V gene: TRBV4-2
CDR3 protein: CASSQDRDRALYEQYF
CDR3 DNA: TGTGCCAGCAGCCAAGACCGGGACAGGGCGCTGTACGAGCAGTACTTC

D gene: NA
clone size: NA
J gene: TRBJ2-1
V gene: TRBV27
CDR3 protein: CASSFQGPYNEQFF
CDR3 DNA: TGTGCCAGCAGTTTCCAGGGGCCCTACAATGAGCAGTTCTTC

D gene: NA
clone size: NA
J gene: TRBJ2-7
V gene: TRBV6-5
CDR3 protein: CASSFAENSYEQYF
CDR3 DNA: TGTGCCAGCAGCTTCGCGGAAAACTCCTACGAGCAGTACTTC